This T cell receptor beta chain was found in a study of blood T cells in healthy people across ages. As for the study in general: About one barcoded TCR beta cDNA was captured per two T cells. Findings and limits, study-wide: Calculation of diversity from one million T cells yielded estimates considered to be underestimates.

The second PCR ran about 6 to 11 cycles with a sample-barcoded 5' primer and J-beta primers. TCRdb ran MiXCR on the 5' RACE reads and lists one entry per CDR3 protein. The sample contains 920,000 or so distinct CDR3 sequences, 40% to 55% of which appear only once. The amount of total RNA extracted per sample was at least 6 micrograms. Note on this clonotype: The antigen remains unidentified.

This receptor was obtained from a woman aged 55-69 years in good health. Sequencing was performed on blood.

Here the CDR3 DNA reads TGTGCCAGCAGCTCATCGACCGGCTCCTATGGCTACACCTTC. Protein sequence: CASSSSTGSYGYTF. This chain joins TRBV7-7 and TRBJ1-2; D ambiguous. The CDR3 runs 14 residues. From germline, CDR1 is SSHAT and CDR2 FNYEAQ (reference sequence). V lost 4 bases and J 4 bases, leaving 13 bases between the germline ends.